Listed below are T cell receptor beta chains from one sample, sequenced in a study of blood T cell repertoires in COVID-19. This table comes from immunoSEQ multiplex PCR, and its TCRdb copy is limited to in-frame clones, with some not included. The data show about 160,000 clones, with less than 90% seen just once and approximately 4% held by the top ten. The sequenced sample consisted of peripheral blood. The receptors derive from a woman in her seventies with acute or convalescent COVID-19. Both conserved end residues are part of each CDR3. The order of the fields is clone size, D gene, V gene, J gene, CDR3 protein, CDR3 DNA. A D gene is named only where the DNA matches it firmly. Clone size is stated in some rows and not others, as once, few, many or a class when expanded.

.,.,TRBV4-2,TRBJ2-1,CASSQDQQFSNEQFF,TGTGCCAGCAGCCAAGATCAACAGTTCAGCAATGAGCAGTTCTTC
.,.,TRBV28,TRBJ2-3,CASNTLQDTQYF,TGTGCCAGCAATACGCTCCAGGATACGCAGTATTTT
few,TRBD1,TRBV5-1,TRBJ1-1,CASSVGQGWGTEAFF,TGCGCCAGCAGCGTAGGACAGGGCTGGGGGACTGAAGCTTTCTTT
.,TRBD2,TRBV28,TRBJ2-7,CASSLPSGSSYEQYF,TGTGCCAGCAGTTTGCCTAGCGGGAGCTCCTACGAGCAGTACTTC
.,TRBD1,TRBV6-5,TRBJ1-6,CASSYAEGAHNSPLHF,TGTGCCAGCAGTTACGCCGAGGGGGCACATAATTCACCCCTCCACTTT
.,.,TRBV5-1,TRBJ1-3,CASRGEGTSGNTIYF,TGCGCCAGCAGGGGGGAGGGAACCTCTGGAAACACCATATATTTT
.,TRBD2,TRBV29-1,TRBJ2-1,CSVGGLAGPKGEQFF,TGCAGCGTTGGGGGGCTAGCGGGACCAAAGGGAGAGCAGTTCTTC
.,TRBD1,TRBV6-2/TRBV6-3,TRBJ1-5,CASSTGQGTLGDQPQHF,TGTGCCAGCAGTACGGGACAGGGGACTCTTGGGGATCAGCCCCAGCATTTT
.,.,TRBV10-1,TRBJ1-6,CASSTADAGSPLHF,TGCGCCAGCAGTACAGCAGACGCGGGTTCACCCCTCCACTTT
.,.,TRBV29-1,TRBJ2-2,CSVEAGAIGELFF,TGCAGCGTTGAGGCAGGGGCCATCGGGGAGCTGTTTTTT
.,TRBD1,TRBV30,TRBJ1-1,CAWRLKPGQGGLSTEAFF,TGTGCCTGGAGACTTAAACCGGGACAGGGGGGGTTGAGCACTGAAGCTTTCTTT
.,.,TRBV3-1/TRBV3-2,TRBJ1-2,CASSQDGYRARGYTF,TGTGCCAGCAGCCAAGATGGTTACAGGGCGCGGGGCTACACCTTC
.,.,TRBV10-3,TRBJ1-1,CAISAGLNTEAFF,TGTGCCATCAGTGCAGGTCTGAACACTGAAGCTTTCTTT
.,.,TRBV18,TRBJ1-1,CASSRGNEDAFF,TGTGCCAGCAGCCGGGGTAATGAAGATGCTTTCTTT
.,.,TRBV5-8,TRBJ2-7,CASSPRGTHEQYF,TGTGCCAGCAGCCCCCGAGGAACCCACGAGCAGTACTTC
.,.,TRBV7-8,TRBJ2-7,CASSRDRTGGAEQYF,TGTGCCAGCAGCCGCGATCGGACAGGCGGGGCCGAGCAGTACTTC
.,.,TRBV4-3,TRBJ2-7,CASSQDSSSSYEQYF,TGCGCCAGCAGCCAGGACAGTTCTAGCTCCTACGAGCAGTACTTC
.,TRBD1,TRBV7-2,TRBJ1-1,CASSATLGQVGAAFF,TGTGCCAGCAGTGCGACATTGGGACAGGTCGGTGCAGCTTTCTTT
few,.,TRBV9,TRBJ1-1,CASSARGWPTEAFF,TGTGCCAGCAGCGCCAGGGGTTGGCCCACTGAAGCTTTCTTT
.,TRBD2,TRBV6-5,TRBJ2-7,CASSRGLAGAEQYF,TGTGCCAGCAGCCGAGGACTAGCGGGGGCAGAGCAGTACTTC
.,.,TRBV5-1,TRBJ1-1,CASSLEGTSWDTEAFF,TGCGCCAGCAGCTTGGAGGGGACATCTTGGGACACTGAAGCTTTCTTT
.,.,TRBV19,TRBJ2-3,CASSATGFTDTQYF,TGTGCCAGTAGTGCTACGGGGTTCACAGATACGCAGTATTTT
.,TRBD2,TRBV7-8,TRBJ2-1,CASSTRKGLEHNNEQFF,TGTGCCAGCAGCACTAGGAAGGGACTAGAACACAACAATGAGCAGTTCTTC
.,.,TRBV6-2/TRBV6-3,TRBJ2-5,CASSYGGYQETQYF,TGTGCCAGCAGTTACGGAGGGTACCAAGAGACCCAGTACTTC
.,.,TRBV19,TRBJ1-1,CASGGGRVTEAFF,TGTGCCAGTGGCGGGGGGCGCGTCACTGAAGCTTTCTTT
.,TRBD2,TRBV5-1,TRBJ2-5,CASSTGLAGGYQETQYF,TGCGCCAGCAGCACTGGACTAGCGGGAGGCTACCAAGAGACCCAGTACTTC
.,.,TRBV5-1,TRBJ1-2,CASSLARTENYGYTF,TGCGCCAGCAGCTTGGCTAGGACAGAGAACTATGGCTACACCTTC